This entry lists 31 T cell receptor beta chains sequenced from one sample in a study of cytomegalovirus exposure and HLA in healthy donors. The PCR made use of 60 Vbeta and 13 Jbeta primers. Profiled with immunoSEQ multiplex PCR; TCRdb holds only in-frame clones, not every one. Among about 150,000 clones listed, about 72% were seen once. Input material: PBMCs. The receptors come from a man between 40 and 49 years old in good health and CMV-seronegative.

The chain carries TRBV5-8 and TRBJ1-4; D uncertain. The CDR3 runs 15 residues. The germline gives CDR1 SGHTS, CDR2 YDEGEE. V was clipped by 3 bases and J by 7 bases, with 16 bases between them. CDR3 coding DNA: TGTGCCAGCAGCTATCGAGGGAATCCGGGTGAAAAACTGTTTTTT. It translates to CASSYRGNPGEKLFF.

The chain couples TRBV7-9 to TRBJ2-7; TRBD1 aligns across 10 bases. V was pared by 2 bases and J by 6 bases, with 4 bases of the junction left unmatched. Germline V gene data show CDR1 as SEHNR and CDR2 as FQNEAQ (reference sequence). The CDR3 covers 14 residues. Written as DNA, the CDR3 is TGTGCCAGCAGCTTACTGGGACAGGGGACCGAGCAGTACTTC. The encoded protein is CASSLLGQGTEQYF.

The chain couples TRBV11-2 to TRBJ1-1; TRBD1 might be the D (6 bases). The germline CDR1 and CDR2 sequences are SGHAT and FQNNGV. V was pared by 1 base and J by 4 bases, with 16 bases between. The CDR3 runs 16 residues. CDR3: CASSLGLGGMGTEAFF. CDR3 sequence (DNA): TGTGCCAGCAGCTTAGGTTTAGGGGGTATGGGCACTGAAGCTTTCTTT. Full variable domain (rest looked up from reference TRBV11-2 and TRBJ1-1): EAGVAQSPRYKIIEKRQSVAFWCNPISGHATLYWYQQILGQGPKLLIQFQNNGVVDDSQLPKDRFSAERLKGVDSTLKIQPAKLEDSAVYLCASSLGLGGMGTEAFFGQGTRLTVV.

V is TRBV28 and J is TRBJ2-7; no definite D call. With 5 bases removed from V and 2 bases from J, the gap between germline ends came to 13 bases. The CDR3 consists of 14 residues. Germline CDR1 MDHEN, CDR2 SYDVKM. CDR3 residues: CASSPHLGTYEQYF. The CDR3 DNA sequence: TGTGCCAGCAGTCCCCACTTGGGCACCTACGAGCAGTACTTC.

The chain recombines TRBV9 with TRBJ1-4; 9 bases match TRBD1. This CDR3 contains 16 residues. V trimming: 0 bases; J trimming: 3 bases; junction bases outside the gene matches: 3. Germline values: CDR1 SGDLS, CDR2 YYNGEE. CDR3 sequence reads: CASSVEDRGANEKLFF. Here the CDR3 DNA reads TGTGCCAGCAGCGTAGAAGACAGGGGGGCTAATGAAAAACTGTTTTTT.

The rearrangement uses TRBV4-1 and TRBJ1-2; D uncertain. The CDR3 has 16 residues. CDR1 and CDR2 (germline): MGHRA, YSYEKL. Trimming took off 0 bases at V and 0 bases at J, with 11 bases between the two ends. The CDR3 region is CASSQEPRQANYGYTF. CDR3 in DNA: TGCGCCAGCAGCCAAGAGCCCAGGCAAGCTAACTATGGCTACACCTTC.

This clone came up a few times. V is TRBV5-4 and J is TRBJ2-1; D is unclear. This CDR3 is built from 13 residues. V shed 0 bases and J shed 8 bases, with 9 bases lying between them. The germline V gene has CDR1 SGHNT and CDR2 YYREEE (reference sequence). The CDR3 here is CASSLAGHDEQFF. For the CDR3, the DNA is TGTGCCAGCAGCTTGGCAGGCCACGATGAGCAGTTCTTC.

This chain joins TRBV6-5 and TRBJ1-2; D is undetermined. V gave up 3 bases and J gave up 7 bases, with 9 bases separating them. Germline CDR1 MNHEY, CDR2 SVGAGI. CDR3 length: 12 residues. The DNA for the CDR3 is TGTGCCAGCAGTTATAATGCCGGTGGCTACACCTTC. Protein product: CASSYNAGGYTF.

Of note for this clone: Its ends do not fully match the called genes, so a read error is possible. V is TRBV4-2 and J is TRBJ1-5; no clear D. The CDR3 extends over 15 amino acids. Germline-derived CDR1 and CDR2 are LGHNA and YNFKEQ. CDR3: CASSPAEYSNQPQNF. Here the CDR3 DNA reads TGTGCCAGCAGCCCTGCTGAGTATAGCAATCAGCCCCAGAATTTT.

The CDR3 protein is CASSPQTGVYGYTF. The CDR3 coding sequence is TGCGCCAGCAGCCCTCAGACGGGGGTTTATGGCTACACCTTC. The chain carries TRBV4-3 and TRBJ1-2, with D perhaps matching TRBD1 (5 bases). Per the germline V gene, CDR1 is LGHNA and CDR2 is YSLEER. The CDR3 sequence is 14 residues long. The ends were cut back, 4 bases at V and 5 bases at J, with 14 bases in the middle.

This clone was observed once. The chain couples TRBV27 to TRBJ1-1; maybe TRBD1 (5 bases). The V end was cut by 1 base, the J end by 0 bases, with 15 bases between. The CDR3 runs 17 residues. Per germline, CDR1 MNHEY and CDR2 SMNVEV (reference sequence). CDR3 region: CASSLYGAGDVNTEAFF. Written as DNA, the CDR3 is TGTGCCAGCAGTTTATACGGGGCGGGGGATGTGAACACTGAAGCTTTCTTT.

The chain recombines TRBV4-3 with TRBJ2-1; D possibly corresponds to TRBD2 (5 bases). The CDR3 runs to 16 residues. Trimming took 2 bases from V and 0 from J, leaving 11 bases between them. Germline CDR1 reads LGHNA; CDR2 reads YSLEER. This CDR3 reads CASSQLAGRSYNEQFF. CDR3 DNA sequence: TGCGCCAGCAGCCAACTTGCGGGCCGCTCCTACAATGAGCAGTTCTTC.

This clone was detected only a few times. V and J are TRBV6-5 and TRBJ2-2; TRBD2 matches at 11 bases. Germline assignment: CDR1 MNHEY and CDR2 SVGAGI. After removal of 4 bases from V and 6 bases from J, the junction contained 7 bases not matched to a gene. The CDR3 extends over 16 amino acids. For the CDR3, the DNA is TGTGCCAGCAGTTTACTTAGCGGGGGGGCTCCCGGGGAGCTGTTTTTT. Its protein is CASSLLSGGAPGELFF.

The chain carries TRBV7-2 and TRBJ2-7; D is tentatively TRBD1 or TRBD2 (10 bases each). Germline CDR1 SGHTA, CDR2 FQGNSA. V lost 5 bases and J 5 bases, leaving 28 bases between the germline ends. CDR3 length: 18 residues. CDR3 loop: CASSRDRGRASGSNEQYF. DNA of the CDR3: TGTGCCAGCAGCCGTGACAGGGGGCGCGCTAGCGGGAGTAACGAGCAGTACTTC.

The chain is built from TRBV7-9 and TRBJ2-7, with 8 bases that match TRBD2. Germline V gives CDR1 SEHNR, CDR2 FQNEAQ (reference sequence). The ends lost 4 bases at V and 4 bases at J; junction bases unmatched: 18. The CDR3 sequence is 18 residues long. The CDR3 loop is CASSSLPSAGGKGYEQYF. Written as DNA, the CDR3 is TGTGCCAGCAGCTCCTTACCTTCGGCGGGGGGAAAGGGGTACGAGCAGTACTTC.

The chain is built from TRBV10-3 and TRBJ2-1, with D hard to call. V was clipped by 10 bases and J by 10 bases, with 17 bases between them. The CDR3 has 12 amino acids. Germline V lookup: CDR1 ENHRY, CDR2 SYGVKD. CDR3 DNA sequence: TGTGCCACCGCCCGAGGTCTCCGGGAGCAGTTCTTC. Translating gives CATARGLREQFF.

V and J are TRBV9 and TRBJ1-2, with a weak D call TRBD1 (5 bases). Trimming took off 3 bases at V and 5 bases at J, with 17 bases between the two ends. Germline V gene sequence: CDR1 SGDLS, CDR2 YYNGEE. This CDR3 is 15 amino acids long. The CDR3 DNA sequence: TGTGCCAGCAGCGAAGGTGGGGGGTTTAATTATGGCTACACCTTC. It specifies CASSEGGGFNYGYTF.

The CDR3 sequence is CASSFTEGGGSQPQHF. The CDR3 bases are TGTGCCAGCAGCTTTACTGAGGGCGGGGGTAGTCAGCCCCAGCATTTT. The chain links TRBV5-5 to TRBJ1-5; TRBD1 might be the D (5 bases). CDR1 is SGHKS, CDR2 YYEKEE, per germline (reference sequence). This CDR3 contains 16 residues. Trimming left V 2 bases short and J 6 bases short, with 18 bases between.

The chain uses TRBV25-1 and TRBJ2-3, with 7 bases lining up with TRBD2. This CDR3 region has 13 residues. CDR1 is MGHDK, CDR2 SYGVNS, per germline. The V gene end was trimmed by 5 bases and the J gene end by 4 bases; junction bases not matched to a gene: 3. The CDR3 DNA is TGTGCCAGCAGTCCCGGGGGGTCAGATACGCAGTATTTT. Translated: CASSPGGSDTQYF.

The J gene is TRBJ1-3, the V gene TRBV5-4; D is possibly TRBD1 (6 bases). Trimming removed 4 bases from V and 0 bases from J, with 14 bases in between. Germline CDR1 is SGHNT and CDR2 is YYREEE (reference sequence). This CDR3 has 16 amino acids. CDR3 loop: CASSPRGSSSGNTIYF. The CDR3 DNA is TGTGCCAGCAGCCCTAGGGGGTCCAGCTCTGGAAACACCATATATTTT.

Only one count was recorded for this clone. This chain links TRBV9 with TRBJ2-7, with 9 nucleotides matching TRBD2. Germline CDR1 SGDLS, CDR2 YYNGEE. The CDR3 covers 14 residues. J lost 3 bases, V lost 4 bases, and 5 bases had no gene match. CDR3 DNA: TGTGCCAGCAGCCAAGCGGGAGGTATCTACGAGCAGTACTTC. Its translation is CASSQAGGIYEQYF.

In regard to this clone: This sample includes further DNA sequences coding for the same CDR3. The V gene is TRBV5-1, the J gene TRBJ2-3; the match to TRBD2 covers 13 bases. V lost 3 bases and J lost 2; bases outside the gene matches: 3. This CDR3 is built from 16 residues. CDR1 and CDR2 from the germline V gene are SGHRS and YFSETQ. As DNA, the CDR3 is TGCGCCAGCAGCTGGGGACTAGCGGGAATCACAGATACGCAGTATTTT. Protein product: CASSWGLAGITDTQYF.

The rearrangement links TRBV6-5 to TRBJ1-1; 7 nucleotides align to TRBD1. CDR3 length: 14 amino acids. J lost 0 bases, V lost 6 bases, and 4 bases had no gene match. Germline V gene lookup returns CDR1 MNHEY and CDR2 SVGAGI. The chain's CDR3 is CASSHRGLNTEAFF. The CDR3 coding sequence is TGTGCCAGCAGCCACAGGGGACTGAACACTGAAGCTTTCTTT.

The chain joins TRBV6-1 to TRBJ2-7; perhaps TRBD2 as D (5 bases). The length of the CDR3 is 14 residues. Germline loops: CDR1 MNHNS, CDR2 SASEGT. Between the trimmed V and J ends, which lost 5 bases and 4 bases, there was a span of 15 bases. The CDR3 DNA is TGTGCCAGCAGTCGAGACTACCAAGGGTACGAGCAGTACTTC. Its protein is CASSRDYQGYEQYF.

This clone was seen a few times. The chain employs TRBV30 and TRBJ2-1; 13 bases are shared with TRBD2. This CDR3 is 14 amino acids long. The germline CDR1 and CDR2 sequences are GTSNPN and SVGIG (reference sequence). V was clipped by 6 bases and J by 8 bases; unmatched bases: 7. The chain's CDR3 is CACGLAGVGDEQFF. The CDR3 DNA reads as TGTGCCTGCGGACTAGCGGGAGTTGGCGATGAGCAGTTCTTC.

The chain carries TRBV5-1 and TRBJ2-7; 10 positions agree with TRBD1. Germline CDR1 and CDR2: SGHRS and YFSETQ. The CDR3 is made up of 14 amino acids. V shed 3 bases and J 5 bases; nucleotides not matched to a gene: 5. The CDR3 here is CASSYPGTGDEQYF. The CDR3 nucleotides are TGCGCCAGCAGCTATCCCGGGACAGGGGACGAGCAGTACTTC.

The V and J genes are TRBV4-3 and TRBJ2-7, with 8 bases lining up with TRBD1. Germline CDR1 LGHNA, CDR2 YSLEER. The CDR3 contains 15 residues. Germline trimming cut 4 bases from V and 0 bases from J; bases unmatched to any gene: 5. Written as DNA, the CDR3 is TGCGCCAGCAGCCGAGGGACAGGAAGCTCCTACGAGCAGTACTTC. It specifies CASSRGTGSSYEQYF.

The genes are TRBV6-6 and TRBJ1-5; 9 bases agree with TRBD1. The CDR3 has 16 residues. Per germline, CDR1 MNHNY and CDR2 SVGAGI (reference sequence). V gave up 2 bases and J gave up 4 bases; unmatched junction bases: 6. The CDR3 DNA is TGTGCCAGCAGTTACCTCGGGACAGGGCAGAATCAGCCCCAGCATTTT. Amino acids: CASSYLGTGQNQPQHF.

The V call is TRBV6-7, the J call TRBJ2-1; 10 bases are shared with TRBD1. TRBV6-7 counts as an open reading frame of uncertain function. The trim removed 2 bases at V and 0 bases at J, leaving 7 bases unmatched. The CDR3 has 18 residues. CDR3 residues: CASSYRQGAQSSYNEQFF. CDR3 nucleotide sequence: TGTGCCAGCAGTTACCGACAGGGGGCACAGAGCTCCTACAATGAGCAGTTCTTC.

V and J are TRBV5-5 and TRBJ2-7; D perhaps matches TRBD1 (6 bases). The CDR3 spans 15 residues. Trimming took 0 bases from V and 6 from J, leaving 16 bases between them. Germline V lookup: CDR1 SGHKS, CDR2 YYEKEE (reference sequence). CDR3 amino acids: CASSLGAGVVSEQYF. The CDR3, as DNA: TGTGCCAGCAGCTTGGGGGCAGGGGTCGTCTCCGAGCAGTACTTC.

This chain links TRBV28 with TRBJ2-3, with 9 bases fitting TRBD2. The V gene's germline CDR1 is MDHEN and CDR2 SYDVKM. The CDR3 is 17 amino acids. V dropped 7 bases and J dropped 4; count of bases not matched to a gene: 15. The CDR3 loop is CASTIRAGGPSADTQYF. The CDR3 DNA is TGTGCCAGCACCATCCGGGCGGGAGGGCCGAGTGCAGATACGCAGTATTTT.